Sequencing of this T cell receptor beta chain was carried out in a study of chemoradiotherapy in HPV16-positive cancers. The overall study: Functional T-cell assays on a couple of HPV16-positive patients' cells defined candidate HPV-specific clones and common TCR motifs. Study-wide findings and caveats: HPV-responsive T-cell expansion during chemoradiotherapy was linked to improved recurrence-free survival in HPV16-positive patients. Candidate HPV-specific clones and E7-related TCR motifs grew in tumor during treatment.

Repertoires were generated with immunoSEQ multiplex PCR, while TCRdb's copy carries only in-frame clones and drops some. The table records about 22,000 clones, roughly 89% of them present only once. The CDR3 loop spans 12 amino acids. Germline V lookup: CDR1 SEHNR, CDR2 FQNEAQ (reference sequence). Points on this clone: Its antigen is currently unknown. The junction shows a germline mismatch at one end, possibly a read error.

The source of this sequence is a human donor with HPV-associated anogenital cancer. The V gene is TRBV7-9, the J gene TRBJ1-1; unclear D gene. The sequences come from blood, collected from a patient who underwent chemoradiotherapy. Here the CDR3 DNA reads TGTGCCAGCAGCTCACGTTACGACCGGGTCCTATTT. It specifies CASSSRYDRVLF.